Below are 24 T cell receptor beta chains sequenced from a single sample in a study of T cells expressing NK-cell markers. TCRdb reprocessed the 5' RACE reads; each CDR3 protein has one entry and no DNA is given. The table lists about 460,000 distinct CDR3 sequences. The sequencing input was blood T cells: a sorted CD56 or NKG2C T cell subset, CD4+ or CD8+ T cells, or bulk PBMC T cells (not recorded which). All receptors come from a woman in her 50s in good health.

This sequence joins TRBV20-1 and TRBJ2-1; TCRdb proposes TRBD2, but this gene call is untestable without DNA. The CDR3 loop spans 15 amino acids. CDR1 DFQATT and CDR2 SNEGSKA come from the germline V gene (reference sequence). The CDR3 sequence is CSLTSGPSSYNEQFF.

The V call is TRBV5-1, the J call TRBJ2-1; TCRdb outputs TRBD1, but without DNA this stays unchecked. Germline CDR1 reads SGHRS; CDR2 reads YFSETQ. The CDR3 has 18 residues. CDR3: CASSGGWGGPASYNEQFF.

This rearrangement joins TRBV19 to TRBJ1-4; lacking DNA, the TRBD1 call made by TCRdb goes unchecked. The length of the CDR3 is 14 residues. Germline V gene data show CDR1 as LNHDA and CDR2 as SQIVND (reference sequence). CDR3 sequence: CASNRQGNNEKLFF.

The chain uses TRBV10-3 and TRBJ2-5; TCRdb outputs TRBD2, but without DNA this stays unchecked. This CDR3 has 13 amino acids. Per germline, CDR1 ENHRY and CDR2 SYGVKD. The CDR3 protein is CAIMAGTQETQYF.

The J gene is TRBJ1-1, the V gene TRBV5-1; TCRdb outputs TRBD1, but without DNA this stays unchecked. CDR1 and CDR2 from the germline V gene are SGHRS and YFSETQ. CDR3 length equals 15 residues. CDR3 protein: CASSEGAGGRTEAFF.

The rearrangement links TRBV28 to TRBJ2-5; the TCRdb D gene call, TRBD2, has no DNA to confirm it. The length of the CDR3 is 14 residues. Germline V lookup: CDR1 MDHEN, CDR2 SYDVKM. This chain's CDR3 is CASSFQRGEETQYF.

The chain combines TRBV12-3 or TRBV12-4 with TRBJ2-1; the TCRdb call, TRBD2, lacks DNA for checking. The length of the CDR3 is 15 residues. CDR3 region: CASSPRTSGSTEQFF.

The J gene is TRBJ2-1, the V gene TRBV29-1; checking the TCRdb D call of TRBD2 is not possible without DNA. Germline-derived CDR1 and CDR2 are SQVTM and ANQGSEA. CDR3 size: 15 residues. The chain's CDR3 is CSVGLAGVGHNEQFF.

The rearrangement links TRBV12-3 or TRBV12-4 to TRBJ2-7; TCRdb outputs TRBD2, but without DNA this stays unchecked. The CDR3 runs 12 residues. The CDR3 sequence is CASSSFPPEQYF.

This chain joins TRBV29-1 and TRBJ2-3; no DNA is available, so the TRBD2 call from TCRdb remains unchecked. The CDR3 contains 14 residues. CDR1 SQVTM and CDR2 ANQGSEA come from the germline V gene. The chain's CDR3 is CSGSGRAGGDTQYF.

The J gene is TRBJ2-1, the V gene TRBV13; the TCRdb call, TRBD2, lacks DNA for checking. In germline, CDR1 is PRHDT, CDR2 FYEKMQ (reference sequence). There are 13 residues in the CDR3. CDR3 amino acids: CASMRQVYNEQFF.

The chain combines TRBV5-1 with TRBJ2-3; TCRdb returns TRBD1, unconfirmable since there is no DNA. This CDR3 is built from 15 residues. Germline V gene lookup returns CDR1 SGHRS and CDR2 YFSETQ. This chain's CDR3 is CASRFIQGNADTQYF.

V gene TRBV7-9 combines with J gene TRBJ1-4. Germline loops: CDR1 SEHNR, CDR2 FQNEAQ (reference sequence). The CDR3 is 14 amino acids. CDR3 amino acids: CASSQKVTNEKLFF.

The rearrangement uses TRBV18 and TRBJ2-1; TCRdb outputs TRBD1, but without DNA this stays unchecked. The V gene's germline CDR1 is KGHSH and CDR2 LQKENI. The CDR3 runs to 16 residues. The CDR3 region is CASSPGRGGQNNEQFF.

The V call is TRBV2, the J call TRBJ2-3. The CDR3 is 11 residues long. The V gene's germline CDR1 is SNHLY and CDR2 FYNNEI. CDR3 residues: CASFRTDTQYF.

V and J are TRBV20-1 and TRBJ1-2. CDR1 is DFQATT, CDR2 SNEGSKA, per germline (reference sequence). CDR3 size: 14 residues. The CDR3 loop reads CSAYDWTANYGYTF.

The V call is TRBV19, the J call TRBJ2-6; TCRdb gives TRBD1 as the D gene, but with no DNA this cannot be confirmed. Germline V gives CDR1 LNHDA, CDR2 SQIVND (reference sequence). The CDR3 is made up of 16 amino acids. CDR3 region: CASSPDRGFGANVLTF.

The rearrangement links TRBV6-1 to TRBJ2-1; TCRdb reports TRBD1, a call that lacks DNA to check it against. Germline lookup yields CDR1 MNHNS and CDR2 SASEGT. The CDR3 sequence is 17 residues long. CDR3 region: CASSGGLRTGRTNEQFF.

The rearrangement links TRBV10-3 to TRBJ2-2; absent DNA, TCRdb's TRBD2 call cannot be checked. Germline CDR1 ENHRY, CDR2 SYGVKD. This CDR3 spans 15 amino acids. CDR3 amino acids: CAISRVGLDTGELFF.

This chain connects TRBV20-1 to TRBJ2-1; TCRdb returns TRBD1, unconfirmable since there is no DNA. Germline-derived CDR1 and CDR2 are DFQATT and SNEGSKA (reference sequence). The CDR3 extends over 11 amino acids. CDR3 residues: CSARGHNEQFF.

This chain joins TRBV7-9 and TRBJ2-1. In germline, CDR1 is SEHNR, CDR2 FQNEAQ (reference sequence). The CDR3 is made up of 18 amino acids. CDR3 protein: CASSLKVRLASSYNEQFF.

This chain uses TRBV2 with TRBJ1-2; the D call of TRBD1 rests on TCRdb alone, since no DNA is present to check it. From germline, CDR1 is SNHLY and CDR2 FYNNEI. CDR3 length: 14 residues. Here the CDR3 reads CADKLGQAVYGYTF.

The chain has TRBV7-8 and TRBJ2-5; no DNA is available, so the TRBD1 call from TCRdb remains unchecked. Looked up from germline, CDR1 is SGHVS and CDR2 is FQNEAQ. This CDR3 spans 17 amino acids. CDR3 loop: CASSLRLRQGGLETQYF. The full variable domain, completed using reference TRBV7-8 and TRBJ2-5, is GAGVSQSPRYKVAKRGQDVALRCDPISGHVSLFWYQQALGQGPEFLTYFQNEAQLDKSGLPSDRFFAERPEGSVSTLKIQRTQQEDSAVYLCASSLRLRQGGLETQYFGPGTRLLVL.

This chain joins TRBV27 and TRBJ2-3; the D call of TRBD2 rests on TCRdb alone, since no DNA is present to check it. The CDR3 is 16 amino acids. Germline assignment: CDR1 MNHEY and CDR2 SMNVEV (reference sequence). This CDR3 reads CASSSLTSGRTRTQYF.